This T cell receptor (beta chain) was recovered during a study of CD8 T cells in ankylosing spondylitis. This CDR3 is 12 amino acids long. The V gene lost 6 bases and the J gene lost 6 bases, with 10 bases spanning the gap. Germline CDR1 is MNHEY and CDR2 is SVGEGT. Making the TCR beta libraries involved quantitative 5'-RACE with molecular barcodes. TCRdb recomputed calls from the 5' RACE reads with MiXCR, one row per CDR3 protein. Among some 840,000 distinct CDR3 sequences listed, around 11% were seen once. Study observations and caveats: Past research had described some motif variants in reactive arthritis synovial fluid and blood. Clones linked to disease were reported to show significant enrichment in matched ankylosing spondylitis synovial fluid. Typical of ankylosing spondylitis blood, it appeared, was a TCR beta motif of eight highly homologous variants.

A word on this clonotype: Antigen unknown.

This receptor was identified in a male donor with ankylosing spondylitis. V and J are TRBV6-2 or TRBV6-3 and TRBJ2-3; maybe TRBD2 (5 bases). The sequenced sample consisted of blood, either unsorted or a sorted T cell fraction (not recorded which). This chain's CDR3 is CASRTSGDTQYF. The CDR3 DNA is TGTGCCAGCAGAACGTCGGGGGATACGCAGTATTTT.